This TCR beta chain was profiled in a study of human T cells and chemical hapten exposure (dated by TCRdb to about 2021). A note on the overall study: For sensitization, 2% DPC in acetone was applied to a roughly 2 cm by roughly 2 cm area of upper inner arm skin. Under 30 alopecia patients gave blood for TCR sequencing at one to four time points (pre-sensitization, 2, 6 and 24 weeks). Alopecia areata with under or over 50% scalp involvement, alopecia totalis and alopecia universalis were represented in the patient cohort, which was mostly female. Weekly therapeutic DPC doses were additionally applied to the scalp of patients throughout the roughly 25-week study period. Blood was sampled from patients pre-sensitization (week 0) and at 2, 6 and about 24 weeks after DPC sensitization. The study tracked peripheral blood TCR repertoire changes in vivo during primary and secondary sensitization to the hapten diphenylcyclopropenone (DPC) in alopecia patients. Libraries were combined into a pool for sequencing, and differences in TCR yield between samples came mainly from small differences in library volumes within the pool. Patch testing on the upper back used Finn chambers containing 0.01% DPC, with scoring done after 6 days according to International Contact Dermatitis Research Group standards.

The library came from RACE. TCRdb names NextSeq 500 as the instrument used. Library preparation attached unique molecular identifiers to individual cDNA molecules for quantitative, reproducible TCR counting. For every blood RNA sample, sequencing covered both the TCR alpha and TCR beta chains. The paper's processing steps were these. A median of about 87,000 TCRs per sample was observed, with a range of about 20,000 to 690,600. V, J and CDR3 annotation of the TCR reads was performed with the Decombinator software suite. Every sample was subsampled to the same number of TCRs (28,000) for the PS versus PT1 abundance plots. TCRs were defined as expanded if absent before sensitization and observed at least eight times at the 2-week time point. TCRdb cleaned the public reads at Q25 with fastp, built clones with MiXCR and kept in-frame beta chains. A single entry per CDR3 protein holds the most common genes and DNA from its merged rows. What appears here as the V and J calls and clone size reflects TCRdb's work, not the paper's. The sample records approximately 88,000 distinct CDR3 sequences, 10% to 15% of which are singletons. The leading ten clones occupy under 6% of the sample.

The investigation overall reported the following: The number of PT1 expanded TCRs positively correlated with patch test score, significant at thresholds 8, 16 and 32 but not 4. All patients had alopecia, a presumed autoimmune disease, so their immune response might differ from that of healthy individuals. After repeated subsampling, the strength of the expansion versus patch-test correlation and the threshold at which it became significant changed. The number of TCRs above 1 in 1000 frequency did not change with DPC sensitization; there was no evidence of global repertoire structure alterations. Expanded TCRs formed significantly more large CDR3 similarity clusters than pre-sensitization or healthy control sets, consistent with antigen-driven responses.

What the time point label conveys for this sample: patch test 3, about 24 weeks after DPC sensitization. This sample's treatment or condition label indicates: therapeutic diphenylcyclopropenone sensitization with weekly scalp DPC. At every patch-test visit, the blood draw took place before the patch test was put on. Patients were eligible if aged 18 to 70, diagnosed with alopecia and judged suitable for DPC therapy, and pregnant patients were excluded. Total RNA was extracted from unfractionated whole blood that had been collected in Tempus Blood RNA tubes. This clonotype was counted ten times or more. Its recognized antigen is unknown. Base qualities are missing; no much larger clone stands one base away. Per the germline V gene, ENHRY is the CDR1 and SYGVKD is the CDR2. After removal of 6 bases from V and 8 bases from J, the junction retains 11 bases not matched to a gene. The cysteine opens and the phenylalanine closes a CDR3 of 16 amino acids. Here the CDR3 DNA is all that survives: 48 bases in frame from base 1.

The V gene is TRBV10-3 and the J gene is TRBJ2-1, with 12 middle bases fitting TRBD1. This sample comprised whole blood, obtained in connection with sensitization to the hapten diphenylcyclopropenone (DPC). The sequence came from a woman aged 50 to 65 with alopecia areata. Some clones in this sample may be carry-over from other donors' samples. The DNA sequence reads TGTGCCATCAGGATGGGACAGGGGGCCGATCAGCATGAGCAGTTCTTC. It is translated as CAIRMGQGADQHEQFF.